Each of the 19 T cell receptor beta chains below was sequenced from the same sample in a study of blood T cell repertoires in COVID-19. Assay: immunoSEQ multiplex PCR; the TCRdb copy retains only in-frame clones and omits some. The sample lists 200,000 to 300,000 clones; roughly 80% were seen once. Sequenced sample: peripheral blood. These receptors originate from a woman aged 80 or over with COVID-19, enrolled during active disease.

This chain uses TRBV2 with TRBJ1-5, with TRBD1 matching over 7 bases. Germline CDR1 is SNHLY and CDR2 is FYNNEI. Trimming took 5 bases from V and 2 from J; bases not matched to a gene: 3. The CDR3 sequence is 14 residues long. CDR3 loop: CASSPDRGNQPQHF. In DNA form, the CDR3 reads TGTGCCAGCAGTCCTGACAGGGGCAATCAGCCCCAGCATTTT. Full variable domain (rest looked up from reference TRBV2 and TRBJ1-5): EPEVTQTPSHQVTQMGQEVILRCVPISNHLYFYWYRQILGQKVEFLVSFYNNEISEKSEIFDDQFSVERPDGSNFTLKIRSTKLEDSAMYFCASSPDRGNQPQHFGDGTRLSIL.

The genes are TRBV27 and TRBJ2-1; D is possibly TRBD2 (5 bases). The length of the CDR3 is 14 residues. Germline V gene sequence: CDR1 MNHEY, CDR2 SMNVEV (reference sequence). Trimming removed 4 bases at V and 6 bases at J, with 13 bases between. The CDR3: CASSYSRVLNEQFF. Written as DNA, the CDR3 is TGTGCCAGCAGTTATTCGAGGGTACTCAATGAGCAGTTCTTC.

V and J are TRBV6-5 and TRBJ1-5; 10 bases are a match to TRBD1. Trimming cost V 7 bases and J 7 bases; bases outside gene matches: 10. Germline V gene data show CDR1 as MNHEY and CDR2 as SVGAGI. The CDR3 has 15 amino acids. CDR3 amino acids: CASTWTGGIGQPQHF. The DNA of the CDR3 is TGTGCCAGCACCTGGACAGGGGGGATAGGCCAGCCCCAGCATTTT.

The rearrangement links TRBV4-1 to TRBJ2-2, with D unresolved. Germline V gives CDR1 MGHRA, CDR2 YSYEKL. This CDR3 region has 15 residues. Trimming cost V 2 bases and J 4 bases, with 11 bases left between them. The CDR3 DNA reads TGCGCCAGCAGCCAATACCAAACAGCCACCGGGGAGCTGTTTTTT. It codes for CASSQYQTATGELFF.

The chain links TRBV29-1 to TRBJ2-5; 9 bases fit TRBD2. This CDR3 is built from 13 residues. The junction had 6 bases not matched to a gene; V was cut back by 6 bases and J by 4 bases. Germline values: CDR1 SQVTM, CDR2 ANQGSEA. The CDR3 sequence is CSVPGLAGETQYF. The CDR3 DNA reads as TGCAGCGTGCCGGGACTAGCTGGAGAGACCCAGTACTTC.

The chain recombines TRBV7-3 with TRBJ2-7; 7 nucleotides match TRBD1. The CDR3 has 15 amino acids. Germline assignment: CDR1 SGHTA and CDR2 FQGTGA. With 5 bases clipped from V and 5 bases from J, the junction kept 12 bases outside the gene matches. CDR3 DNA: TGTGCCAGCAGCCCTAGGACAGGTGGGCCCAACGAGCAGTACTTC. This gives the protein CASSPRTGGPNEQYF.

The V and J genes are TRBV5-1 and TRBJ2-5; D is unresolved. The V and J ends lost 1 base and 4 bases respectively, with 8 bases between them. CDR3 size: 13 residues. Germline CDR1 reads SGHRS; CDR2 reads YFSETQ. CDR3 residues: CASSLPPRETQYF. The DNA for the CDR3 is TGCGCCAGCAGCTTGCCCCCCCGAGAGACCCAGTACTTC.

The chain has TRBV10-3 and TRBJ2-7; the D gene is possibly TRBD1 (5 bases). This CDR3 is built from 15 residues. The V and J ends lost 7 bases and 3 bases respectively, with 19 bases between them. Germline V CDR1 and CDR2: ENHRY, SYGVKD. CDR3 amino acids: CAITPGPGNGYEQYF. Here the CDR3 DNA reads TGTGCCATCACTCCGGGCCCAGGGAACGGCTACGAGCAGTACTTC.

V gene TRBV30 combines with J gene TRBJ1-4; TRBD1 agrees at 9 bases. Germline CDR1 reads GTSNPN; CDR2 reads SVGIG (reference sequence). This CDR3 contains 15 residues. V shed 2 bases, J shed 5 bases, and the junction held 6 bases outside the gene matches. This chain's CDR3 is CAWSIKTGGNEKLFF. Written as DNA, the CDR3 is TGTGCCTGGAGTATAAAGACAGGGGGAAATGAAAAACTGTTTTTT.

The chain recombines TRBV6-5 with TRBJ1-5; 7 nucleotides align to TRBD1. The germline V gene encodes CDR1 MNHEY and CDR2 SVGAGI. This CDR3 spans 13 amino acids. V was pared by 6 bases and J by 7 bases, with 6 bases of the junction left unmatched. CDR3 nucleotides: TGTGCCAGCAGCGCTACAGGGGACCAGCCCCAGCATTTT. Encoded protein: CASSATGDQPQHF.

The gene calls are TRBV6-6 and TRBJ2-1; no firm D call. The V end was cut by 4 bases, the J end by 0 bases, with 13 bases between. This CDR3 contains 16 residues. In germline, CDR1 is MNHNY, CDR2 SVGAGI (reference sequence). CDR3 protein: CASSSPRRSSYNEQFF. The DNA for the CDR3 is TGTGCCAGCAGTTCCCCCCGGAGAAGCTCCTACAATGAGCAGTTCTTC.

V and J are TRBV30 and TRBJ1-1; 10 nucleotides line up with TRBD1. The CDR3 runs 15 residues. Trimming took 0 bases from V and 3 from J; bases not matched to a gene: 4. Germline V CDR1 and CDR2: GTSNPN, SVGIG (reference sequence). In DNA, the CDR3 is TGTGCCTGGAGTGTAAGGACAGGGGGGCACACTGAAGCTTTCTTT. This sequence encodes CAWSVRTGGHTEAFF.

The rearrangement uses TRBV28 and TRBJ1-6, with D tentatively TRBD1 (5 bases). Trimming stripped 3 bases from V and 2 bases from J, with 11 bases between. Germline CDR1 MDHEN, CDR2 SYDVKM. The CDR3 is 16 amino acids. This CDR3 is CASSLGTGTYNSPLHF. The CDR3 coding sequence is TGTGCCAGCAGTTTGGGGACTGGCACCTATAATTCACCCCTCCACTTT. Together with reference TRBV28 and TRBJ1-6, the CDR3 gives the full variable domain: DVKVTQSSRYLVKRTGEKVFLECVQDMDHENMFWYRQDPGLGLRLIYFSYDVKMKEKGDIPEGYSVSREKKERFSLILESASTNQTSMYLCASSLGTGTYNSPLHFGNGTRLTVT.

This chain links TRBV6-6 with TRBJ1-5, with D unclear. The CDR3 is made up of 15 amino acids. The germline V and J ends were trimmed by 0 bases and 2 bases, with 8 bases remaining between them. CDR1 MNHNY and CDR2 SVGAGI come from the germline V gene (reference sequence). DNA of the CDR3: TGTGCCAGCAGTTACTCGATTGAGGGCAATCAGCCCCAGCATTTT. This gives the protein CASSYSIEGNQPQHF.

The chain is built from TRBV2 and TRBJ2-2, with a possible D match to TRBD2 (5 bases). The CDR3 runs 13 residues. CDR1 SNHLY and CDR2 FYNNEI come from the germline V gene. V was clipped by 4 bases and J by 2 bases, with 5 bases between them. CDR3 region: CASSGTNTGELFF. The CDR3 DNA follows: TGTGCCAGCAGTGGGACTAACACCGGGGAGCTGTTTTTT.

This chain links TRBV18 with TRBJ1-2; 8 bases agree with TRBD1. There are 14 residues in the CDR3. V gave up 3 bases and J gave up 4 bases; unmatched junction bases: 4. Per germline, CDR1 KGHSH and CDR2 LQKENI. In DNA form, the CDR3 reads TGTGCCAGCTCACCGGGACAGGTCTCCTATGGCTACACCTTC. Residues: CASSPGQVSYGYTF. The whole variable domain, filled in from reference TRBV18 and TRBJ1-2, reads NAGVMQNPRHLVRRRGQEARLRCSPMKGHSHVYWYRQLPEEGLKFMVYLQKENIIDESGMPKERFSAEFPKEGPSILRIQQVVRGDSAAYFCASSPGQVSYGYTFGSGTRLTVV.

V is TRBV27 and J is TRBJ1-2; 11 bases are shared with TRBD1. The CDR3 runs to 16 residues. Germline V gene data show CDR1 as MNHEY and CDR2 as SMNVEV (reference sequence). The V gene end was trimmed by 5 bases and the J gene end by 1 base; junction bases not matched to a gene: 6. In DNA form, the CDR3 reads TGTGCCAGCAGTCCCGGGACAGGGGGAGGTAACTATGGCTACACCTTC. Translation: CASSPGTGGGNYGYTF.

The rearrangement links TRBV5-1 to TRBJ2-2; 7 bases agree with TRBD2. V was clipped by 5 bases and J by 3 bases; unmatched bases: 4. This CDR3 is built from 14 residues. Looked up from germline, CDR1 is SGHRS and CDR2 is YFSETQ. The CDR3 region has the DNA TGCGCCAGCAGTGTGGGAGGGTACACCGGGGAGCTGTTTTTT. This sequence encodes CASSVGGYTGELFF.

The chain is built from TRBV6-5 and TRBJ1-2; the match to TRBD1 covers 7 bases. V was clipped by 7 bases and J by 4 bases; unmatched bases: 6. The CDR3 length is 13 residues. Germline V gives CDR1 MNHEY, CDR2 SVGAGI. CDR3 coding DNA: TGTGCCAGCACCCCGACAGGGAGCTATGGCTACACCTTC. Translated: CASTPTGSYGYTF.